The source of this TCR beta chain is a study of regulatory T cells in long-lasting Graves disease. Study summary: Those with persistent Graves' disease had received antithyroid drugs for over 5 years with positive TSH receptor antibodies. Whole-study findings and limits: Favored gene segments in persistent disease were TRBV28, TRBJ1-2 and TRBJ2-5. Small sample size may have lowered accuracy.

Looked up from germline, CDR1 is LNHNV and CDR2 is YYDKDF (reference sequence). The CDR3 totals 15 residues. V shed 2 bases, J shed 7 bases, and the junction held 6 bases outside the gene matches. Time point specified: persistent/refractory GD, antithyroid drugs over 5 years with positive TRAb. The TCR library was made from RNA that had been extracted from PBMCs in TRIzol. Graves' disease diagnoses used American Thyroid Association guidelines. Investigators prepared the TCR beta libraries by applying iRepertoire HTBI primers and Arm-PCR of CDR3 regions. TCRdb reanalysed the multiplex PCR reads using MiXCR and keeps one entry per CDR3 protein. The sample has 500,000 to 700,000 distinct CDR3 sequences; 30% are singletons. Regarding this clonotype: Its antigen is currently unknown.

This receptor was identified in a female donor with Graves disease. The chain recombines TRBV15 with TRBJ1-4, with 8 positions matching TRBD1. The sequencing here drew on peripheral blood mononuclear cells (PBMCs), taken when the disease was refractory, from a patient treated with antithyroid drugs. The CDR3 DNA sequence: TGTGCCACCAGCAGAACCACAGGACAGGGTGAAAAACTGTTTTTT. Protein product: CATSRTTGQGEKLFF.